This T cell receptor beta chain came from a study of blood T cell repertoires in COVID-19. The CDR3 spans 13 residues. J gave up 6 bases and V 8 bases, and 9 bases lay outside the gene matches. Germline lookup yields CDR1 SQVTM and CDR2 ANQGSEA. Per the original data handling: For nucleated cells, counts were estimated from reference gene primer amplification. The method was immunoSEQ multiplex PCR; TCRdb's version includes in-frame clones alone and lacks a portion of them. From that table come the V and J calls and clone size; the DNA was used to work out D and trimming. This table has 190,000 or so clones, more than 85% appearing once.

The sequencing input was peripheral blood. This sequence originates from a middle-aged man with active or convalescent COVID-19. The chain joins TRBV29-1 to TRBJ1-4; TRBD1 agrees at 7 bases. DNA of the CDR3: TGCAGCTCCGACAGGGTTAGGGATGAAAAACTGTTTTTT. It specifies CSSDRVRDEKLFF.